The 27 T cell receptor beta chains presented below share a single source sample, sequenced in a study of CD8+CD57+ T cells in acquired aplastic anemia. Template material for TCR beta VDJ and CDR3 profiling consisted of genomic DNA. TCRdb independently ran MiXCR on the reads; one entry per CDR3 protein. There are 98,000 or so distinct CDR3 sequences in the sample; 50% to 65% occur only once, and around a third lies in the top ten. The sample comprised sorted CD4+, CD8+, or CD8+CD57+ T cells (not recorded which) from PBMCs. Every receptor here comes from a human donor in good health, serving as a control.

This chain links TRBV10-3 with TRBJ2-5, with 8 bases lining up with TRBD2. Germline CDR1 reads ENHRY; CDR2 reads SYGVKD. CDR3 length: 11 amino acids. The J segment lost 4 bases and the V segment lost 10 bases, leaving 2 bases of the junction unmatched. CDR3 DNA: TGTGCCACCGGGGGGGGAGAGACCCAGTACTTC. This translates into CATGGGETQYF.

Points on this clonotype: The junction does not match germline at one end; this may be a read error. V is TRBV10-3 and J is TRBJ1-5, with unresolved D. Germline-derived CDR1 and CDR2 are ENHRY and SYGVKD. CDR3 length equals 16 residues. CDR3 region: CASSYSRTHSNQPQHF. In DNA, the CDR3 is TGTGCCAGCAGTTACTCAAGGACCCATAGCAATCAGCCCCAGCATTTT.

This clonotype has a handful of counts. This chain links TRBV6-5 with TRBJ1-1, with a possible D match to TRBD1 (5 bases). This CDR3 has 15 amino acids. V was shortened by 5 bases and J by 4 bases, with 17 bases between the two germline ends. Germline V gives CDR1 MNHEY, CDR2 SVGAGI. In nucleotides, the CDR3 is TGTGCCAGCAGTCACGGGGCAGTCTGGAGCACTGAAGCTTTCTTT. This translates into CASSHGAVWSTEAFF.

V and J are TRBV19 and TRBJ1-5, with 8 bases aligning to TRBD1. Trimming cost V 7 bases and J 4 bases; bases outside gene matches: 6. The CDR3 contains 14 residues. Germline CDR1 LNHDA, CDR2 SQIVND (reference sequence). The CDR3 DNA is TGTGCCAGTACCGGGACAGGCGGTAATCAGCCCCAGCATTTT. Amino acids: CASTGTGGNQPQHF.

At least ten counts were recorded for this clonotype. J is TRBJ1-2 and V is TRBV9; no clear D. V was cut by 4 bases and J by 4 bases, with 23 bases left in between. The germline V gene has CDR1 SGDLS and CDR2 YYNGEE. This CDR3 has 17 amino acids. CDR3 coding DNA: TGTGCCAGCAGCACAGAAAGTCGTCAGGACCAACTCTATGGCTACACCTTC. Translation gives CASSTESRQDQLYGYTF.

This rearrangement joins TRBV25-1 to TRBJ1-2; 7 bases match TRBD1. Losses at the gene ends were 4 bases for V and 2 bases for J; bases not matched to a gene: 10. Germline values: CDR1 MGHDK, CDR2 SYGVNS. This CDR3 is built from 16 residues. CDR3 amino acids: CASSGSGQEINYGYTF. In DNA form, the CDR3 reads TGTGCCAGCAGTGGCTCAGGACAGGAGATAAACTATGGCTACACCTTC.

The chain couples TRBV19 to TRBJ1-5, with D maybe TRBD1 (5 bases). The CDR3 runs 13 residues. Germline CDR1 and CDR2: LNHDA and SQIVND (reference sequence). V was cut by 9 bases and J by 6 bases, with 15 bases left in between. CDR3 sequence: CASSWGRGQPQHF. The CDR3 DNA sequence: TGTGCCAGCAGCTGGGGGAGAGGTCAGCCCCAGCATTTT.

The chain is built from TRBV6-2 or TRBV6-3 and TRBJ2-1; the D is unclear. Trimming stripped 4 bases from V and 1 base from J, with 20 bases between. The CDR3 has 18 residues. CDR1 MNHEY and CDR2 SVGEGT come from the germline V gene. The CDR3 DNA reads TGTGCCAGCAGTTTCTCCGGACCGAGGACGGCGTCCTACAATGAGCAGTTCTTC. It translates to CASSFSGPRTASYNEQFF.

This clonotype was seen repeatedly, ten times or more. The gene calls are TRBV6-5 and TRBJ1-1; a weak D match, TRBD1 (6 bases). The V gene's germline CDR1 is MNHEY and CDR2 SVGAGI. This CDR3 comprises 16 residues. Trimming took off 2 bases at V and 1 base at J, with 14 bases between the two ends. The CDR3 region has the DNA TGTGCCAGCAGTTACATCGGGGGCGTGGGGAACACTGAAGCTTTCTTT. Amino acid sequence: CASSYIGGVGNTEAFF.

In its sample, this clonotype was seen once. V is TRBV7-6 and J is TRBJ1-1; TRBD1 matches 7 bases. The V segment lost 5 bases and the J segment 4 bases; nucleotides outside the gene matches: 7. The germline V gene has CDR1 SGHVS and CDR2 FNYEAQ. CDR3 size: 14 residues. The CDR3 reads CASSRGGGGTEAFF. In nucleotides, the CDR3 is TGTGCCAGCAGCCGAGGGGGCGGGGGCACTGAAGCTTTCTTT.

The V gene is TRBV5-1, the J gene TRBJ1-6; D not resolved. V lost 0 bases to trimming and J lost 6 bases, with 7 bases between them. Germline CDR1 is SGHRS and CDR2 is YFSETQ. This CDR3 is built from 14 residues. In nucleotides, the CDR3 is TGCGCCAGCAGCTTGGAAGGGCTTAATTCACCCCTCCACTTT. The encoded protein is CASSLEGLNSPLHF. Using reference TRBV5-1 and TRBJ1-6 for the parts outside the CDR3, the full variable domain is KAGVTQTPRYLIKTRGQQVTLSCSPISGHRSVSWYQQTPGQGLQFLFEYFSETQRNKGNFPGRFSGRQFSNSRSEMNVSTLELGDSALYLCASSLEGLNSPLHFGNGTRLTVT.

The chain couples TRBV7-8 to TRBJ2-7, with 9 bases identical to TRBD1. Germline trimming cut 2 bases from V and 6 bases from J; bases unmatched to any gene: 5. Germline V gene sequence: CDR1 SGHVS, CDR2 FQNEAQ. The CDR3 extends over 14 amino acids. CDR3 residues: CASSLTGGSLEQYF. The CDR3, as DNA: TGTGCCAGCAGCTTAACAGGGGGCTCCCTCGAGCAGTACTTC.

This clonotype was observed many times. V usage is TRBV6-1 and J usage is TRBJ2-3; the match to TRBD2 covers 12 bases. The trim removed 6 bases at V and 2 bases at J, leaving 9 bases unmatched. Germline values: CDR1 MNHNS, CDR2 SASEGT. CDR3 length: 17 amino acids. The CDR3 DNA is TGTGCCAGCAGCGAACAGACTAGCGGGGGACTCACAGATACGCAGTATTTT. Its translation is CASSEQTSGGLTDTQYF.

The rearrangement joins TRBV29-1 to TRBJ1-1, with 9 bases matching TRBD1. The J segment lost 6 bases and the V segment lost 6 bases, leaving 11 bases of the junction unmatched. Germline V gene lookup returns CDR1 SQVTM and CDR2 ANQGSEA. There are 14 residues in the CDR3. The CDR3 DNA sequence: TGCAGCGTGGGGACAGGGCTCCGTGACTCTGAAGCTTTCTTT. Translated, it gives CSVGTGLRDSEAFF.

The CDR3 sequence: CASSLTSGSGYEQYF. The CDR3 DNA follows: TGTGCCAGCAGTTTGACTAGCGGGAGTGGTTACGAGCAGTACTTC. This sequence joins TRBV2 and TRBJ2-7, with TRBD2 matching 12 bases. Trimming cost V 5 bases and J 4 bases; bases outside gene matches: 6. The CDR3 totals 15 residues. The germline CDR1 and CDR2 sequences are SNHLY and FYNNEI.

This clonotype was counted ten times or more. This chain connects TRBV6-5 to TRBJ2-7, with 15 bases that match TRBD2. The CDR3 length is 14 residues. Germline V gene lookup returns CDR1 MNHEY and CDR2 SVGAGI. V gave up 7 bases and J gave up 9 bases; unmatched junction bases: 7. The CDR3 reads CASTSGLAGGGQYF. For the CDR3, the DNA is TGTGCCAGCACCTCGGGACTAGCGGGGGGAGGGCAGTACTTC.

The gene calls are TRBV29-1 and TRBJ2-7; perhaps TRBD1 as D (6 bases). This CDR3 region has 12 residues. Trimming shortened V by 7 bases and J by 0 bases, and 10 bases separated the two germline ends. The germline V gene has CDR1 SQVTM and CDR2 ANQGSEA. CDR3 protein: CSARTVSYEQYF. DNA of the CDR3: TGCAGCGCCAGGACAGTCTCCTACGAGCAGTACTTC.

This sequence joins TRBV10-2 and TRBJ2-3; 9 nucleotides align to TRBD1. Germline CDR1 is WSHSY and CDR2 is SAAADI. This CDR3 comprises 13 residues. Losses at the gene ends were 6 bases for V and 11 bases for J; bases not matched to a gene: 9. DNA of the CDR3: TGCGCCAGCAGGGGGACAGGGTTCAATGAGCAGTATTTT. The encoded protein is CASRGTGFNEQYF.

The J gene is TRBJ1-4, the V gene TRBV2; the D is unclear. There are 13 residues in the CDR3. Trimming took off 3 bases at V and 6 bases at J, with 8 bases between the two ends. Germline CDR1 is SNHLY and CDR2 is FYNNEI. The CDR3 loop reads CASSDRGDEKLFF. The CDR3 DNA sequence: TGTGCCAGCAGTGACAGAGGAGATGAAAAACTGTTTTTT.

This clonotype was recorded at least ten times. V gene TRBV20-1 combines with J gene TRBJ2-3; D is unclear. Germline CDR1 reads DFQATT; CDR2 reads SNEGSKA (reference sequence). CDR3 length equals 13 residues. Trimming stripped 3 bases from V and 6 bases from J, with 13 bases between. The CDR3 DNA is TGCAGTGCTAGCCAGGAAGTGGACGATACGCAGTATTTT. Protein sequence: CSASQEVDDTQYF.

The sample holds a few counts of this clonotype. Being one base from a much bigger clone, this may be a read error. V usage is TRBV12-3 or TRBV12-4 and J usage is TRBJ2-1, with 10 bases that match TRBD1. This CDR3 has 14 amino acids. The junction had 0 bases not matched to a gene; V was cut back by 1 base and J by 6 bases. This CDR3 is CASSLGQGANEQFF. CDR3 nucleotides: TGTGCCAGCAGTTTAGGACAGGGGGCCAATGAGCAGTTCTTC.

The genes are TRBV2 and TRBJ1-2, with D possibly TRBD1 on 6 matching bases. The CDR3 totals 14 residues. V was pared by 4 bases and J by 4 bases, with 13 bases between. Germline V CDR1 and CDR2: SNHLY, FYNNEI. The CDR3 sequence is CASSVQGLSYGYTF. CDR3 nucleotides: TGTGCCAGCAGTGTACAGGGCCTCTCCTATGGCTACACCTTC.

This clonotype has ten or more counts. This chain links TRBV9 with TRBJ1-1, with 7 bases lining up with TRBD1. The CDR3 extends over 15 amino acids. The germline CDR1 and CDR2 sequences are SGDLS and YYNGEE. Trimming removed 3 bases from V and 4 bases from J; junction bases left unmatched: 9. CDR3 residues: CASSAVNRGGTEAFF. The CDR3 DNA is TGTGCCAGCAGCGCCGTAAACAGGGGTGGCACTGAAGCTTTCTTT.

The chain carries TRBV7-8 and TRBJ2-7, with a weak D call TRBD2 (6 bases). Germline CDR1 reads SGHVS; CDR2 reads FQNEAQ. V lost 1 base, J lost 5 bases, and 9 bases lay in between. This CDR3 has 13 amino acids. CDR3 region: CASSLVAGHEQYF. The CDR3 DNA is TGTGCCAGCAGCTTAGTTGCGGGGCACGAGCAGTACTTC. Using reference TRBV7-8 and TRBJ2-7 for the parts outside the CDR3, the full variable domain is GAGVSQSPRYKVAKRGQDVALRCDPISGHVSLFWYQQALGQGPEFLTYFQNEAQLDKSGLPSDRFFAERPEGSVSTLKIQRTQQEDSAVYLCASSLVAGHEQYFGPGTRLTVT.

This clonotype was seen ten or more times. The V and J genes are TRBV19 and TRBJ1-3, with TRBD1 matching 7 bases. The length of the CDR3 is 16 residues. CDR1 and CDR2 from the germline V gene are LNHDA and SQIVND (reference sequence). Trimming at V came to 6 bases and at J to 3 bases, leaving 11 bases not matched to a gene. The CDR3 DNA reads as TGTGCCAGTAGCGATCGGACAGGTCAGGTTGGAAACACCATATATTTT. Amino acid sequence: CASSDRTGQVGNTIYF.

This clonotype came up many times. The V gene is TRBV4-1, the J gene TRBJ1-5; no reliable D call. There are 14 residues in the CDR3. The V end was cut by 1 base, the J end by 6 bases, with 10 bases between. Germline V gene data show CDR1 as MGHRA and CDR2 as YSYEKL. CDR3 sequence: CASSQGVSGQPQHF. In DNA, the CDR3 is TGCGCCAGCAGCCAAGGTGTAAGCGGTCAGCCCCAGCATTTT.

The rearrangement links TRBV11-2 to TRBJ2-1, with D perhaps matching TRBD2 (7 bases). CDR3 size: 12 residues. Per the germline V gene, CDR1 is SGHAT and CDR2 is FQNNGV. Deletions cut 2 bases from V and 10 bases from J, with 9 bases between. The CDR3 sequence: CASSLRGAEQFF. The CDR3, as DNA: TGTGCCAGCAGCTTACGGGGGGCGGAGCAGTTCTTC.